One sample yielded the 17 T cell receptor beta chains listed below, sequenced in a study of CD8 T cells in Susac syndrome. An amount of RNA that ranged from about 0.45 to 1 ug was reverse transcribed with random hexamers. TCRdb reprocessed the immunoSEQ multiplex PCR reads with MiXCR, giving one entry per CDR3 protein. The top ten clones hold roughly 0.087% of a sample with about 190,000 distinct CDR3 sequences, roughly 91% of them seen once. Source material: CD4+ T cells from PBMCs. The receptors shown here come from a human donor with Susac syndrome.

The chain joins TRBV7-2 to TRBJ1-5, with 8 bases fitting TRBD1. The CDR3 is 15 amino acids. The J segment lost 7 bases and the V segment lost 5 bases, leaving 10 bases of the junction unmatched. CDR1 SGHTA and CDR2 FQGNSA come from the germline V gene. The CDR3 loop is CASSGRTGFGQPQHF. In DNA form, the CDR3 reads TGTGCCAGCAGCGGCAGGACAGGGTTTGGGCAGCCCCAGCATTTT. Variable domain in full (rest from reference TRBV7-2 and TRBJ1-5): GAGVSQSPSNKVTEKGKDVELRCDPISGHTALYWYRQSLGQGLEFLIYFQGNSAPDKSGLPSDRFSAERTGGSVSTLTIQRTQQEDSAVYLCASSGRTGFGQPQHFGDGTRLSIL.

The V and J genes are TRBV5-1 and TRBJ2-2; 10 bases line up with TRBD2. Per the germline V gene, CDR1 is SGHRS and CDR2 is YFSETQ. This CDR3 comprises 16 residues. The trim removed 3 bases at V and 0 bases at J, leaving 2 bases unmatched. For the CDR3, the DNA is TGCGCCAGCAGCTCCACTAGCGGGACGAACACCGGGGAGCTGTTTTTT. Protein: CASSSTSGTNTGELFF.

The chain has TRBV20-1 and TRBJ2-7, with 8 bases lining up with TRBD2. CDR1 and CDR2 from the germline V gene are DFQATT and SNEGSKA (reference sequence). J was trimmed by 1 base and V by 3 bases; bases with no gene match: 5. This CDR3 has 14 amino acids. CDR3 protein: CSARASGPSYEQYF. The DNA for the CDR3 is TGCAGTGCTAGGGCTAGCGGGCCTTCCTACGAGCAGTACTTC.

The DNA for the CDR3 is TGTGCCAGCAGTCAGAACTCCTACGAGCAGTACTTC. This codes for CASSQNSYEQYF. The gene calls are TRBV11-2 and TRBJ2-7; D not resolved. The CDR3 spans 12 residues. From germline, CDR1 is SGHAT and CDR2 FQNNGV. The V end lost 6 bases, the J end lost 0 bases, and 6 bases lay between the germline ends.

The V gene is TRBV10-1, the J gene TRBJ1-1; maybe TRBD1 (5 bases). Germline CDR1 WNHNN, CDR2 SYGVQD (reference sequence). CDR3 length equals 15 residues. Trimming took 1 base from V and 6 from J, leaving 15 bases between them. DNA of the CDR3: TGCGCCAGCAGTGAGTTGGCAGAAAGGGGCTCTGAAGCTTTCTTT. Translation gives CASSELAERGSEAFF.

The rearrangement links TRBV14 to TRBJ2-1; TRBD1 matches at 10 bases. The CDR3 spans 16 residues. The germline CDR1 and CDR2 sequences are SGHDN and FVKESK. With 6 bases clipped from V and 3 bases from J, the junction kept 8 bases outside the gene matches. The CDR3, as DNA: TGTGCCAGCAGAAAAACCGGGACAGGGGACTACAATGAGCAGTTCTTC. Its translation is CASRKTGTGDYNEQFF.

V is TRBV7-9 and J is TRBJ2-3; D is ambiguous. V was clipped by 5 bases and J by 0 bases, with 9 bases between them. Germline CDR1 and CDR2: SEHNR and FQNEAQ (reference sequence). The CDR3 spans 14 residues. The CDR3 coding sequence is TGTGCCAGCAGCCCAACCGGGAGCACAGATACGCAGTATTTT. Translating it yields CASSPTGSTDTQYF.

The V gene is TRBV4-1, the J gene TRBJ2-4, with 10 positions matching TRBD2. Per germline, CDR1 MGHRA and CDR2 YSYEKL. The CDR3 has 16 amino acids. The V gene end was trimmed by 3 bases and the J gene end by 4 bases; junction bases not matched to a gene: 6. The CDR3 coding sequence is TGCGCCAGCAGCCACCTTAGCGGGGGGAATAAAAACATTCAGTACTTC. As protein: CASSHLSGGNKNIQYF.

The chain combines TRBV6-5 with TRBJ2-3; 9 bases are a match to TRBD2. The V gene end was trimmed by 8 bases and the J gene end by 4 bases; junction bases not matched to a gene: 7. This CDR3 spans 14 amino acids. Germline V gene sequence: CDR1 MNHEY, CDR2 SVGAGI. The CDR3: CASLPSGVSDTQYF. CDR3 DNA sequence: TGTGCCAGCCTCCCTAGCGGGGTATCAGATACGCAGTATTTT.

This clonotype was counted a single time. CDR3 nucleotides: TGCGCCAGCGGATCCCTGGGGCGAACCTCCTACAATGAGCAGTTCTTC. It specifies CASGSLGRTSYNEQFF. The rearrangement uses TRBV4-1 and TRBJ2-1; a possible D gene is TRBD1 (5 bases). V was trimmed by 8 bases and J by 0 bases, leaving 17 bases between them. The CDR3 contains 16 residues. The V gene's germline CDR1 is MGHRA and CDR2 YSYEKL.

The CDR3 sequence: CSAPYYTSGTDTQYF. DNA for the CDR3: TGCAGTGCTCCATACTATACAAGCGGCACAGATACGCAGTATTTT. The chain links TRBV20-1 to TRBJ2-3, with D unresolved. Trimming took off 5 bases at V and 1 base at J, with 16 bases between the two ends. The CDR3 loop spans 15 amino acids. Looked up from germline, CDR1 is DFQATT and CDR2 is SNEGSKA (reference sequence).

Comment on this clonotype: Relative to the germline gene, one junction end is altered; a read error may explain this. The rearrangement joins TRBV5-1 to TRBJ2-2; D remains ambiguous. There are 12 residues in the CDR3. The germline CDR1 and CDR2 sequences are SGHRS and YFSETQ. In DNA, the CDR3 is TGTGCCAGCAGCTTAGACACCGGGGAGCTGTTTTTT. This translates into CASSLDTGELFF.

This clonotype has more than one count but fewer than ten. The rearrangement links TRBV6-6 to TRBJ1-5, with a tentative D call TRBD1 (6 bases). The ends were cut back, 2 bases at V and 1 base at J, with 6 bases in the middle. The germline CDR1 and CDR2 sequences are MNHNY and SVGAGI (reference sequence). The CDR3 contains 14 residues. The chain's CDR3 is CASSYGGSNQPQHF. CDR3 nucleotides: TGTGCCAGCAGTTACGGGGGCAGCAATCAGCCCCAGCATTTT.

The chain uses TRBV27 and TRBJ1-4; 10 nucleotides match TRBD1. J lost 8 bases, V lost 10 bases, and 13 bases had no gene match. The CDR3 covers 15 residues. The germline V gene encodes CDR1 MNHEY and CDR2 SMNVEV (reference sequence). The CDR3 sequence: CATRGATGGQEKLFF. As DNA, the CDR3 is TGTGCCACCCGAGGGGCGACAGGGGGCCAAGAAAAACTGTTTTTT.

The V call is TRBV5-1, the J call TRBJ1-2; D ambiguous. The CDR3 spans 13 residues. Trimming removed 3 bases from V and 0 bases from J, with 6 bases in between. Germline V lookup: CDR1 SGHRS, CDR2 YFSETQ. The CDR3 is CASSSRPNYGYTF. Written as DNA, the CDR3 is TGCGCCAGCAGCTCCAGACCTAACTATGGCTACACCTTC.

The V call is TRBV6-1, the J call TRBJ1-5; D not certain. The CDR3 contains 13 residues. The V gene's germline CDR1 is MNHNS and CDR2 SASEGT. V lost 6 bases and J 4 bases, leaving 10 bases between the germline ends. The CDR3 here is CASRDQRNQPQHF. As DNA, the CDR3 is TGTGCCAGCAGAGACCAAAGGAATCAGCCCCAGCATTTT.

V usage is TRBV5-1 and J usage is TRBJ2-3, with D tentatively TRBD2 (7 bases). V shed 4 bases and J shed 3 bases, with 15 bases lying between them. The CDR3 length is 15 residues. The germline CDR1 and CDR2 sequences are SGHRS and YFSETQ. The CDR3 region is CASSVGGAETDTQYF. As DNA, the CDR3 is TGCGCCAGCAGCGTAGGGGGGGCCGAGACAGATACGCAGTATTTT. Full variable domain (remainder filled in from reference TRBV5-1 and TRBJ2-3): KAGVTQTPRYLIKTRGQQVTLSCSPISGHRSVSWYQQTPGQGLQFLFEYFSETQRNKGNFPGRFSGRQFSNSRSEMNVSTLELGDSALYLCASSVGGAETDTQYFGPGTRLTVL.